Each of the 20 T cell receptor beta chains below was sequenced from the same sample in a study of blood T cell repertoires in COVID-19. The protocol was immunoSEQ multiplex PCR, while the TCRdb copy is restricted to in-frame clones and leaves out a portion. The repertoire holds approximately 120,000 clones, with approximately 90% as singletons. What was sequenced was peripheral blood. All receptors derive from a woman aged 80 or over with acute or convalescent COVID-19.

The genes are TRBV10-1 and TRBJ1-5; 7 nucleotides match TRBD1. CDR1 and CDR2 from the germline V gene are WNHNN and SYGVQD (reference sequence). With 5 bases clipped from V and 0 bases from J, the junction kept 13 bases outside the gene matches. The CDR3 is 18 amino acids. The CDR3 loop reads CASSFRGQEIYSNQPQHF. CDR3 nucleotides: TGCGCCAGCAGTTTCCGAGGACAGGAGATTTATAGCAATCAGCCCCAGCATTTT.

The CDR3 sequence is CASRYRDGEQFF. Here the CDR3 DNA reads TGTGCCAGTAGATACAGGGACGGTGAGCAGTTCTTC. The chain couples TRBV19 to TRBJ2-1; perhaps TRBD1 as D (6 bases). Between the trimmed V and J ends, which lost 6 bases and 9 bases, there was a span of 12 bases. Germline CDR1 LNHDA, CDR2 SQIVND (reference sequence). This CDR3 spans 12 amino acids.

The chain carries TRBV6-6 and TRBJ1-5; D call uncertain. The V and J ends lost 2 bases and 3 bases respectively, with 14 bases between them. Germline V gene sequence: CDR1 MNHNY, CDR2 SVGAGI (reference sequence). This CDR3 spans 16 amino acids. CDR3 in amino acids: CASSYTGREDNQPQHF. In DNA form, the CDR3 reads TGTGCCAGCAGTTACACGGGAAGGGAAGACAATCAGCCCCAGCATTTT.

As regards this clone: Additional DNA sequences in this sample encode the identical CDR3. The chain has TRBV7-9 and TRBJ1-4; the D gene is possibly TRBD1 (5 bases). Germline lookup yields CDR1 SEHNR and CDR2 FQNEAQ (reference sequence). V lost 0 bases to trimming and J lost 8 bases, with 10 bases between them. The CDR3 spans 14 residues. CDR3 DNA: TGTGCCAGCAGCTTAGCGGGAGGGGACGAAAAACTGTTTTTT. Translation gives CASSLAGGDEKLFF.

The gene calls are TRBV3-1 (or the pseudogene TRBV3-2) and TRBJ2-1; 13 bases line up with TRBD2. The CDR3 extends over 14 amino acids. The junction had 7 bases not matched to a gene; V was cut back by 5 bases and J by 12 bases. Per the germline V gene, CDR1 is LGHDT and CDR2 is YNNKEL (reference sequence). CDR3 in amino acids: CASSLGLAGTGQFF. CDR3 nucleotides: TGTGCCAGCAGCTTGGGACTAGCGGGGACGGGGCAGTTCTTC.

The chain joins TRBV5-1 to TRBJ2-5, with 9 bases lining up with TRBD1. The CDR3 is 13 amino acids. Germline loops: CDR1 SGHRS, CDR2 YFSETQ. Germline trimming cut 4 bases from V and 6 bases from J; bases unmatched to any gene: 4. The CDR3 reads CASSVTGGQTQYF. CDR3 DNA sequence: TGCGCCAGCAGCGTGACAGGGGGGCAGACCCAGTACTTC.

The rearrangement joins TRBV4-2 to TRBJ1-1, with D unclear. From germline, CDR1 is LGHNA and CDR2 YNFKEQ. CDR3 length: 13 amino acids. The V and J ends lost 1 base and 0 bases respectively, with 3 bases between them. The CDR3 DNA reads TGTGCCAGCAGCCAAGTCGTGAACACTGAAGCTTTCTTT. Protein sequence: CASSQVVNTEAFF.

The J gene is TRBJ2-7, the V gene TRBV5-5, with D possibly being TRBD2 (6 bases). This CDR3 spans 15 amino acids. Germline assignment: CDR1 SGHKS and CDR2 YYEKEE (reference sequence). Trimming shortened V by 5 bases and J by 2 bases, and 17 bases separated the two germline ends. The CDR3 protein is CASSPLGGTAYEQYF. The CDR3 DNA reads TGTGCCAGCAGTCCCCTGGGCGGGACGGCCTACGAGCAGTACTTC. Full variable domain (outside the CDR3, taken from reference TRBV5-5 and TRBJ2-7): DAGVTQSPTHLIKTRGQQVTLRCSPISGHKSVSWYQQVLGQGPQFIFQYYEKEERGRGNFPDRFSARQFPNYSSELNVNALLLGDSALYLCASSPLGGTAYEQYFGPGTRLTVT.

V is TRBV10-3 and J is TRBJ2-4; a possible D gene is TRBD1 (6 bases). The CDR3 consists of 15 residues. V was pared by 0 bases and J by 8 bases, with 14 bases between. Germline V gene lookup returns CDR1 ENHRY and CDR2 SYGVKD. For the CDR3, the DNA is TGTGCCATCAGTGAGTCTGGGGGCGTATCTGACATTCAGTACTTC. Its translation: CAISESGGVSDIQYF.

V and J are TRBV9 and TRBJ1-6; D is undetermined. Germline V gene data show CDR1 as SGDLS and CDR2 as YYNGEE. The CDR3 is made up of 16 amino acids. V dropped 1 base and J dropped 5 bases, with 13 bases sitting between them. CDR3 region: CASSVTPDWDNSPLHF. In DNA, the CDR3 is TGTGCCAGCAGCGTAACTCCCGACTGGGATAATTCACCCCTCCACTTT.

The chain has TRBV5-4 and TRBJ1-2; weak D call: TRBD1 (6 bases). The CDR3 is 14 amino acids. The V gene lost 0 bases and the J gene lost 7 bases, with 13 bases spanning the gap. CDR1 is SGHNT, CDR2 YYREEE, per germline (reference sequence). CDR3: CASSLAQGAPGYTF. For the CDR3, the DNA is TGTGCCAGCAGCTTGGCACAGGGAGCCCCTGGCTACACCTTC.

V is TRBV5-1 and J is TRBJ2-1, with TRBD2 identical over 11 bases. The germline gives CDR1 SGHRS, CDR2 YFSETQ. Unmatched junction bases numbered 5, after V lost 4 bases and J lost 5 bases. The CDR3 loop spans 15 amino acids. The CDR3 reads CASSIAGGINNEQFF. As DNA, the CDR3 is TGCGCCAGCAGCATAGCGGGGGGGATCAACAATGAGCAGTTCTTC.

The chain uses TRBV6-6 and TRBJ2-3, with D maybe TRBD2 (5 bases). This CDR3 has 14 amino acids. Germline CDR1 and CDR2: MNHNY and SVGAGI (reference sequence). With 5 bases removed from V and 2 bases from J, the gap between germline ends came to 11 bases. This CDR3 reads CASSPPGNTDTQYF. The CDR3 bases are TGTGCCAGCAGTCCCCCGGGAAACACAGATACGCAGTATTTT.

This clone was seen only once. This chain joins TRBV2 and TRBJ2-2; 11 nucleotides match TRBD2. CDR1 is SNHLY and CDR2 is FYNNEI in the germline V gene. With 4 bases clipped from V and 4 bases from J, the junction kept 5 bases outside the gene matches. The CDR3 extends over 16 amino acids. The CDR3 protein is CASSGGLAGITGELFF. The DNA of the CDR3 is TGTGCCAGCAGTGGTGGACTAGCGGGTATCACCGGGGAGCTGTTTTTT.

The rearrangement uses TRBV7-2 and TRBJ1-4, with D perhaps TRBD1 (5 bases). The length of the CDR3 is 15 residues. V shed 5 bases and J shed 8 bases, with 18 bases lying between them. Looked up from germline, CDR1 is SGHTA and CDR2 is FQGNSA. The CDR3 DNA is TGTGCCAGCAGCCTGACCGGGACCGGGGGGGAAAAACTGTTTTTT. Translated: CASSLTGTGGEKLFF.

This CDR3 is CASSYMGLEAFF. Here the CDR3 DNA reads TGTGCCAGCAGTTACATGGGACTTGAAGCTTTCTTT. The chain has TRBV6-5 and TRBJ1-1, with D perhaps matching TRBD1 (5 bases). The CDR3 loop spans 12 amino acids. V dropped 2 bases and J dropped 7 bases, with 8 bases sitting between them. The germline V gene encodes CDR1 MNHEY and CDR2 SVGAGI.

The V and J genes are TRBV5-1 and TRBJ1-1; 7 positions agree with TRBD1. This CDR3 is 15 amino acids long. V shed 0 bases, J shed 4 bases, and the junction held 6 bases outside the gene matches. Germline V gene data show CDR1 as SGHRS and CDR2 as YFSETQ. The CDR3: CASSLDTGAGTEAFF. The CDR3 region has the DNA TGCGCCAGCAGCTTGGACACAGGGGCCGGCACTGAAGCTTTCTTT.

The rearrangement joins TRBV6-1 to TRBJ2-3; D remains unclear. Trimming pared 2 bases from V and 5 bases from J, leaving 11 bases between. CDR1 is MNHNS, CDR2 SASEGT, per germline. The CDR3 sequence is 14 residues long. CDR3: CASSEKSVLDTQYF. For the CDR3, the DNA is TGTGCCAGCAGTGAAAAAAGCGTATTAGATACGCAGTATTTT.

This chain connects TRBV7-2 to TRBJ2-2, with D uncertain. The CDR3 is made up of 12 amino acids. The germline V gene has CDR1 SGHTA and CDR2 FQGNSA. V was trimmed by 4 bases and J by 2 bases, leaving 2 bases between them. Written as DNA, the CDR3 is TGTGCCAGCAGCTCTAACACCGGGGAGCTGTTTTTT. Translated: CASSSNTGELFF.

This clone was observed a single time. V gene TRBV7-8 combines with J gene TRBJ2-5; a possible D gene is TRBD2 (5 bases). The germline V and J ends were trimmed by 2 bases and 4 bases, with 14 bases remaining between them. CDR1 is SGHVS, CDR2 FQNEAQ, per germline. The CDR3 consists of 15 residues. CDR3 protein: CASSLNGNGRETQYF. CDR3 DNA: TGTGCCAGCAGCTTAAACGGGAACGGTCGAGAGACCCAGTACTTC.